The entry below gives a single T cell receptor (beta chain) sequence along with its context. This sample is drawn from a study of shared clonotypes between healthy human individuals. Only in-frame clones appear in the TCRdb table, and some are missing; sequencing was by immunoSEQ multiplex PCR. The top ten hold about 12% of the sample, which has hundreds of thousands of clones, roughly 72% seen once. Sequenced: PBMCs. The sequence derives from a woman aged 35 to 49 in good health. Some clones in this sample may be carry-over from other donors' samples.

DNA for the CDR3: TGCGCCAGCAGTCAGGGGGCTGAAGCTTTCTTT. Translating gives CASSQGAEAFF. The rearrangement uses TRBV10-2 and TRBJ1-1; TRBD1 matches 7 bases. The CDR3 extends over 11 amino acids. V shed 5 bases, J shed 6 bases, and the junction held 0 bases outside the gene matches. The germline V gene has CDR1 WSHSY and CDR2 SAAADI.